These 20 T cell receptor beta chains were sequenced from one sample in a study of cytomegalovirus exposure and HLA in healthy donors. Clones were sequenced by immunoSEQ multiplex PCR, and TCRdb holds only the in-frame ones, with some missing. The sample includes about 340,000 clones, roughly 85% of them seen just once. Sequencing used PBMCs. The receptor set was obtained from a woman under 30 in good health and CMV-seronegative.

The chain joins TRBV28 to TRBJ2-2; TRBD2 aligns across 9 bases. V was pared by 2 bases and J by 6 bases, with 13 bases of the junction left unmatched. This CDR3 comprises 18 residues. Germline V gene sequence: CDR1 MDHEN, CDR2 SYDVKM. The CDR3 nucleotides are TGTGCCAGCAGTTTAGGGCTAGCGGGACCCCTCTGGCCCGGGGAGCTGTTTTTT. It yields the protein CASSLGLAGPLWPGELFF.

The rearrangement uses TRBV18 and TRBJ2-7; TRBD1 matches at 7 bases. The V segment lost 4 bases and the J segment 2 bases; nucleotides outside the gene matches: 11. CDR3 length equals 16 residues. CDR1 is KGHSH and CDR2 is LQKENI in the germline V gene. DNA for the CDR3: TGTGCCAGCTCACAAAACATACAGGGGCGTACCTACGAGCAGTACTTC. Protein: CASSQNIQGRTYEQYF.

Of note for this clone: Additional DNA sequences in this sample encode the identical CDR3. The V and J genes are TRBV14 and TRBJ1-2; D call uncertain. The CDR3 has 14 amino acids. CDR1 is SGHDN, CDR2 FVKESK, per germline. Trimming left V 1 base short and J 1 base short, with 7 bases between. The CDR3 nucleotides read TGTGCCAGCAGCCAAGTCGGGGTTAACTATGGCTACACCTTC. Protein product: CASSQVGVNYGYTF. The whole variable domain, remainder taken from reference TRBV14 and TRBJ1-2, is EAGVTQFPSHSVIEKGQTVTLRCDPISGHDNLYWYRRVMGKEIKFLLHFVKESKQDESGMPNNRFLAERTGGTYSTLKVQPAELEDSGVYFCASSQVGVNYGYTFGSGTRLTVV.

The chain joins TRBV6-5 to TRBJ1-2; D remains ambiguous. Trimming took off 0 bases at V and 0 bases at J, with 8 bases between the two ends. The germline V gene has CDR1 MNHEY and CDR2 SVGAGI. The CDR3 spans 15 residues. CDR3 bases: TGTGCCAGCAGTTACTCGACGACACCTAACTATGGCTACACCTTC. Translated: CASSYSTTPNYGYTF.

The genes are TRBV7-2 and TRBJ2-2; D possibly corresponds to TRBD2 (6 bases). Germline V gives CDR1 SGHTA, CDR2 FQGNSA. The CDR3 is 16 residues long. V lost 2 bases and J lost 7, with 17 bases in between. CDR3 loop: CASSLKAGSGVGELFF. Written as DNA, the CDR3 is TGTGCCAGCAGCTTAAAGGCCGGGAGCGGTGTCGGGGAGCTGTTTTTT.

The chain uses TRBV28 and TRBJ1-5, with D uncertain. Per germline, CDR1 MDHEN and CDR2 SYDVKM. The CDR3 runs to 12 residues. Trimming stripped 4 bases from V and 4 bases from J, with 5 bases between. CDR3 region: CASSSLNQPQHF. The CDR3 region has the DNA TGTGCCAGCAGTTCGCTAAATCAGCCCCAGCATTTT.

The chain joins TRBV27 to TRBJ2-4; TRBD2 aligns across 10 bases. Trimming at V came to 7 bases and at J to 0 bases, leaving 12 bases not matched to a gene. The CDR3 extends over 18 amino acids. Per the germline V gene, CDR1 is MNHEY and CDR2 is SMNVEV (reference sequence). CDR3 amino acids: CASNLVASGRLAKNIQYF. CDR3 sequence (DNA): TGTGCCAGCAACTTAGTGGCTAGCGGGAGACTAGCCAAAAACATTCAGTACTTC.

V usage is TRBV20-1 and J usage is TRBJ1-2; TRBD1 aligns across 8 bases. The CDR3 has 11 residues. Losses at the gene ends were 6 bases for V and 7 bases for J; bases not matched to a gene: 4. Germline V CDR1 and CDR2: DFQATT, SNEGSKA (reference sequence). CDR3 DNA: TGCAGTGCCCCGGACAGGGCTGGCTACACCTTC. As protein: CSAPDRAGYTF.

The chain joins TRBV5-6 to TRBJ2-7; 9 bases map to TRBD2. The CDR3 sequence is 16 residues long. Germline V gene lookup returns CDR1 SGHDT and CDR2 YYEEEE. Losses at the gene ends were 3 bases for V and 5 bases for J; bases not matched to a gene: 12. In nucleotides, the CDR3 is TGTGCCAGCAGCTCCCGAGGGGGCGGGAGGGCCCACGAGCAGTACTTC. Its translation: CASSSRGGGRAHEQYF.

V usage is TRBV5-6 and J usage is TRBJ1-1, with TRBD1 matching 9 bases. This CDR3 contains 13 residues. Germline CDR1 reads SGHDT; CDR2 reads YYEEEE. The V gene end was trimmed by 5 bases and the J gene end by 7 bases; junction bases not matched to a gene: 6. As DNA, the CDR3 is TGTGCCAGCAGTCACAGGGGGCTGGGTGAAGCTTTCTTT. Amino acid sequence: CASSHRGLGEAFF.

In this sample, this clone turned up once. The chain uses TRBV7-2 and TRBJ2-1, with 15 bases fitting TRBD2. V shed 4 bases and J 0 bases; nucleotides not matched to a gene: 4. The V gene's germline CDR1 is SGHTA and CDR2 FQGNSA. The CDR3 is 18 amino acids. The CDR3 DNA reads TGTGCCAGCAGCTCCGGGACTAGCGGGAGGAGCTCCTACAATGAGCAGTTCTTC. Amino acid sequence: CASSSGTSGRSSYNEQFF.

CDR3: CASSLWQTPFEQYF. The CDR3 DNA reads TGTGCCAGCAGCTTGTGGCAAACCCCCTTCGAGCAGTACTTC. The chain is built from TRBV5-6 and TRBJ2-7; no firm D call. The germline gives CDR1 SGHDT, CDR2 YYEEEE. The V end was cut by 1 base, the J end by 6 bases, with 14 bases between. The length of the CDR3 is 14 residues. Supplemented by reference TRBV5-6 and TRBJ2-7, the full variable domain reads DAGVTQSPTHLIKTRGQQVTLRCSPKSGHDTVSWYQQALGQGPQFIFQYYEEEERQRGNFPDRFSGHQFPNYSSELNVNALLLGDSALYLCASSLWQTPFEQYFGPGTRLTVT.

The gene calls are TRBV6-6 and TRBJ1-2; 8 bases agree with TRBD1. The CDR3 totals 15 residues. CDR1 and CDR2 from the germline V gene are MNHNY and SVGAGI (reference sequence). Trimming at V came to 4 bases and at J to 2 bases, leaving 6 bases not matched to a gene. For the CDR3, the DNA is TGTGCCAGCAGTTTACCAGGACAGGGAAACTATGGCTACACCTTC. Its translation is CASSLPGQGNYGYTF.

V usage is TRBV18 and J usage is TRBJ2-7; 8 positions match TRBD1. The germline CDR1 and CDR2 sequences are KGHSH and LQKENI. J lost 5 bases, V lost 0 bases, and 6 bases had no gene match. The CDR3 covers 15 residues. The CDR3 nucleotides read TGTGCCAGCTCACCACCGGTAGCAGGGGGCAACGAGCAGTACTTC. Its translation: CASSPPVAGGNEQYF.

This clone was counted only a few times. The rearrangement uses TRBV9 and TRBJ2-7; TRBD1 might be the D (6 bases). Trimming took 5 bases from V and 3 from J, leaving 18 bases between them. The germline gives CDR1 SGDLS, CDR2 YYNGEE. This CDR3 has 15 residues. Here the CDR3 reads CASSETTGRGYEQYF. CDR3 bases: TGTGCCAGCAGTGAAACAACAGGGAGAGGCTACGAGCAGTACTTC. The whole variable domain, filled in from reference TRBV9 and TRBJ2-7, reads DSGVTQTPKHLITATGQRVTLRCSPRSGDLSVYWYQQSLDQGLQFLIQYYNGEERAKGNILERFSAQQFPDLHSELNLSSLELGDSALYFCASSETTGRGYEQYFGPGTRLTVT.

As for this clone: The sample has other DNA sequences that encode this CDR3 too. The CDR3 nucleotides read TGTGCCAGCAGCCTAAATGAAGGGGCGGGCGGGGGTGAGCAGTACTTC. Encoded protein: CASSLNEGAGGGEQYF. V is TRBV9 and J is TRBJ2-7; 7 bases agree with TRBD2. Trimming at V came to 4 bases and at J to 7 bases, leaving 17 bases not matched to a gene. This CDR3 region has 16 residues. Germline V gene data show CDR1 as SGDLS and CDR2 as YYNGEE.

The CDR3 DNA reads as TGTGCCAGCAGCTTATTCGGACAGGGGAACACCGGGGAGCTGTTTTTT. Its translation is CASSLFGQGNTGELFF. The V call is TRBV7-2, the J call TRBJ2-2, with 8 bases matching TRBD1. Germline trimming cut 2 bases from V and 1 base from J; bases unmatched to any gene: 3. Germline loops: CDR1 SGHTA, CDR2 FQGNSA. The CDR3 has 16 residues.

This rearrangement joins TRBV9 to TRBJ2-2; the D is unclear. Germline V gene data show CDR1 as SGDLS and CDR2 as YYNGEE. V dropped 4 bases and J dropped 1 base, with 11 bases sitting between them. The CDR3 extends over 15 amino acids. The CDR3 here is CASSPSAVNTGELFF. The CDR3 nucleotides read TGTGCCAGCAGCCCTAGTGCAGTGAACACCGGGGAGCTGTTTTTT.

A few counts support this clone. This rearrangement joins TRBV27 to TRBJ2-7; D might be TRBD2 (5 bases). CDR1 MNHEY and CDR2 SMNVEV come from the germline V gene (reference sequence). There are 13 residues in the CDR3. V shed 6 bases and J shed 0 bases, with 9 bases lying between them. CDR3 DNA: TGTGCCAGCAGCGTGGGGAGCTCCTACGAGCAGTACTTC. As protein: CASSVGSSYEQYF.

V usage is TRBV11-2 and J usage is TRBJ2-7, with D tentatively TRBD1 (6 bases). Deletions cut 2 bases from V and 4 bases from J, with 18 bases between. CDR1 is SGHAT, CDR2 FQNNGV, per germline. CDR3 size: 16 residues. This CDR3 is CASSLQGWKVGYEQYF. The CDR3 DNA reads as TGTGCCAGCAGCTTACAGGGGTGGAAAGTGGGTTACGAGCAGTACTTC.